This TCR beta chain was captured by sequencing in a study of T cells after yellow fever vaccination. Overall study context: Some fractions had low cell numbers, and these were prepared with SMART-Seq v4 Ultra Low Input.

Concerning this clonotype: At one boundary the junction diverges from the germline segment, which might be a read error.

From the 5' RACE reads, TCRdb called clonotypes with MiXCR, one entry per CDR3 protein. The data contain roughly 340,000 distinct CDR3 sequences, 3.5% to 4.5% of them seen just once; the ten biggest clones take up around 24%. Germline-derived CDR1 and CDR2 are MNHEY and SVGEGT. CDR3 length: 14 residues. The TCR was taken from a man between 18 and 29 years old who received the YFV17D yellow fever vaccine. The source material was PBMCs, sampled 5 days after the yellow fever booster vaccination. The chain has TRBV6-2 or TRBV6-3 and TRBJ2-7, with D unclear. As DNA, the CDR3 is TGTGCCAGCGGTCCTGTGTGGACCTCCGACGAGCAGTACTTC. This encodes CASGPVWTSDEQYF.